The source of this T cell receptor beta chain is a study of cytomegalovirus exposure and HLA in healthy donors. As to this clone: The antigen remains unidentified.

Germline CDR1 reads WSHSY; CDR2 reads SAAADI. V lost 6 bases and J lost 3, with 9 bases in between. This CDR3 spans 12 amino acids. Overall study findings and caveats: In all likelihood, a cluster of highly shared sequence variants was a sequencing artifact.

Use of 60 Vbeta and 13 Jbeta primers characterized the PCR. TCRdb keeps only in-frame clones here, not all; method: immunoSEQ multiplex PCR. This table has roughly 130,000 clones, under 70% appearing once. The TCR sequence derives from a young man in good health and CMV-seronegative. The chain links TRBV10-2 to TRBJ2-7; tentative D call: TRBD1 (5 bases). The source material was PBMCs. The CDR3 bases are TGCGCCAGCAGCGTAGACAGCTACGAGCAGTACTTC. Protein product: CASSVDSYEQYF.